A selection of T cell receptor beta chains follows, all from one sample in a study of cytomegalovirus exposure and HLA in healthy donors. The repertoire was sequenced with immunoSEQ multiplex PCR; TCRdb's copy has only in-frame clones and lacks some. The sample consists of 100,000 to 120,000 clones, roughly 90% of them appearing once. Material: PBMCs. The receptors here all came from a woman aged 25 to 39 in good health and CMV-seropositive. Both conserved end residues are part of each CDR3. Each record gives: V gene, D gene, J gene, CDR3 DNA, CDR3 protein. The D gene is left open where the match is weak.

V gene: TRBV5-5
D gene: .
J gene: TRBJ2-7
CDR3 DNA: TGTGCCAGCAGTCTCGCCGGAGGGGGCGGTTACGAGCAGTACTTC
CDR3 protein: CASSLAGGGGYEQYF

V gene: TRBV4-2
D gene: .
J gene: TRBJ1-4
CDR3 DNA: TGTGCCAGCGAATTTACAGGGCGGAGAGGTGAAAAACTGTTTTTT
CDR3 protein: CASEFTGRRGEKLFF

V gene: TRBV2
D gene: TRBD1
J gene: TRBJ1-1
CDR3 DNA: TGTGCCAGCAACCCTTTAGACAGGGGGCCTGAATCGAACACTGAAGCTTTCTTT
CDR3 protein: CASNPLDRGPESNTEAFF

V gene: TRBV5-1
D gene: .
J gene: TRBJ2-3
CDR3 DNA: TGCGCCAGCAGCTCTGGAGGGCATAGCACAGATACGCAGTATTTT
CDR3 protein: CASSSGGHSTDTQYF

V gene: TRBV4-1
D gene: TRBD1
J gene: TRBJ1-2
CDR3 DNA: TGCGCCAGCAGCCAAGGTTGGGACAGGGTGGTTTCTAACTATGGCTACACCTTC
CDR3 protein: CASSQGWDRVVSNYGYTF

V gene: TRBV10-2
D gene: .
J gene: TRBJ2-7
CDR3 DNA: TGCGCCAGCAGTTCCGGGACAGGGTTTAATCTAGCGGGAGTAAACGAGCAGTACTTC
CDR3 protein: CASSSGTGFNLAGVNEQYF

V gene: TRBV7-2
D gene: .
J gene: TRBJ1-3
CDR3 DNA: TGTGCCAGCAGCTTAGACATTCCCGGAAACACCATATATTTT
CDR3 protein: CASSLDIPGNTIYF

V gene: TRBV13
D gene: .
J gene: TRBJ2-2
CDR3 DNA: TGTGCCAGCAGCTTAGGCAGGGTACCTGAGCTGTTTTTT
CDR3 protein: CASSLGRVPELFF

V gene: TRBV6-6
D gene: .
J gene: TRBJ1-2
CDR3 DNA: TGTGCCAGCAGTTATCGGACAAGGAAGAACTATGGCTACACCTTC
CDR3 protein: CASSYRTRKNYGYTF

V gene: TRBV28
D gene: .
J gene: TRBJ2-7
CDR3 DNA: TGTGCCAGCAGCCGGGAGCGGGCTATCTACGAGCAGTACTTC
CDR3 protein: CASSRERAIYEQYF

V gene: TRBV7-9
D gene: TRBD2
J gene: TRBJ2-7
CDR3 DNA: TGTGCCAGCAGTTCAGACAGCTCGGGAGGGTCCTACGAGCAGTACTTC
CDR3 protein: CASSSDSSGGSYEQYF

V gene: TRBV13
D gene: TRBD2
J gene: TRBJ2-7
CDR3 DNA: TGTGCCAGCCGGCTAGCGGGAGGCATCTACGAGCAGTACTTC
CDR3 protein: CASRLAGGIYEQYF

V gene: TRBV5-4
D gene: TRBD2
J gene: TRBJ2-7
CDR3 DNA: TGTGCCAGCAGCCAACGGGGGGACGAGCAGTACTTC
CDR3 protein: CASSQRGDEQYF

V gene: TRBV10-2
D gene: .
J gene: TRBJ2-5
CDR3 DNA: TGCGCCAGCAGTGAGTTCGGATCGCAGCGAACCCAGTACTTC
CDR3 protein: CASSEFGSQRTQYF

V gene: TRBV7-9
D gene: TRBD2
J gene: TRBJ2-5
CDR3 DNA: TGTGCCAGCAGCCCTGGACTGTGGGGACTAGCTGAGACCCAGTACTTC
CDR3 protein: CASSPGLWGLAETQYF

V gene: TRBV13
D gene: .
J gene: TRBJ1-1
CDR3 DNA: TGTGCCAGCACCACAGGGCTAGTCATGAACACTGAAGCTTTCTTT
CDR3 protein: CASTTGLVMNTEAFF

V gene: TRBV7-2
D gene: .
J gene: TRBJ2-5
CDR3 DNA: TGTGCCAGCAGCTCGTCCCGAGGACAGAGGCAAGAGACCCAGTACTTC
CDR3 protein: CASSSSRGQRQETQYF

V gene: TRBV10-3
D gene: TRBD2
J gene: TRBJ2-1
CDR3 DNA: TGTGCCATCAGGCGGCTAGCGGGAGGGCCCGATGAGCAGTTCTTC
CDR3 protein: CAIRRLAGGPDEQFF

V gene: TRBV4-3
D gene: TRBD1
J gene: TRBJ1-1
CDR3 DNA: TGCGCCAGCAGCCAAGACTGGGCTTGGGACAGTAACACTGAAGCTTTCTTT
CDR3 protein: CASSQDWAWDSNTEAFF

V gene: TRBV7-9
D gene: .
J gene: TRBJ1-1
CDR3 DNA: TGTGCCAGCAGCGGACAGCCTAACACTGAAGCTTTCTTT
CDR3 protein: CASSGQPNTEAFF

V gene: TRBV5-1
D gene: TRBD1
J gene: TRBJ1-4
CDR3 DNA: TGCGCCAGCAGGCGACAGGGGGCGGAGGAAAAACTGTTTTTT
CDR3 protein: CASRRQGAEEKLFF

V gene: TRBV7-2
D gene: .
J gene: TRBJ1-2
CDR3 DNA: TGTGCCAGCAGCTTTAGGGGTGGCGGTGGCTACACCTTC
CDR3 protein: CASSFRGGGGYTF

V gene: TRBV9
D gene: .
J gene: TRBJ1-5
CDR3 DNA: TGTGCCAGCAGCGTAGATAAGAGGGTGGGCAATCAGCCCCAGCATTTT
CDR3 protein: CASSVDKRVGNQPQHF

V gene: TRBV11-2
D gene: .
J gene: TRBJ1-1
CDR3 DNA: TGTGCCAGCAGCGGCCTACGGGGGAACACTGAAGCTTTCTTT
CDR3 protein: CASSGLRGNTEAFF

V gene: TRBV13
D gene: .
J gene: TRBJ2-2
CDR3 DNA: TGTGCCAGCAGCACGCGGGTGGACGGGGAGCTGTTTTTT
CDR3 protein: CASSTRVDGELFF

V gene: TRBV7-9
D gene: TRBD2
J gene: TRBJ2-1
CDR3 DNA: TGTGCCAGCAGCCCGCGGACTAGCGGGAGTTGGGTTGAGCAGTTCTTC
CDR3 protein: CASSPRTSGSWVEQFF

V gene: TRBV5-5
D gene: .
J gene: TRBJ2-4
CDR3 DNA: TGTGCCAGCAGCTTGGCTCCCCCTGTAGTACAGTACTTC
CDR3 protein: CASSLAPPVVQYF

V gene: TRBV5-1
D gene: .
J gene: TRBJ1-6
CDR3 DNA: TGCGCCAGCAGCTTTGACAGCTATAATTCACCCCTCCACTTT
CDR3 protein: CASSFDSYNSPLHF

V gene: TRBV4-2
D gene: .
J gene: TRBJ2-6
CDR3 DNA: TGTGCCAGCAGCCAAGAAACAGGGACGGGGGCCAACGTCCTGACTTTC
CDR3 protein: CASSQETGTGANVLTF

V gene: TRBV10-1
D gene: .
J gene: TRBJ2-1
CDR3 DNA: TGCGCCAGCAGTGATACGCTAGCGAATGAGCAGTTCTTC
CDR3 protein: CASSDTLANEQFF

V gene: TRBV12-5
D gene: TRBD1
J gene: TRBJ1-5
CDR3 DNA: TGTGCTAGTGGTTCCAAGGACAGGAGTAGCAATCAGCCCCAGCATTTT
CDR3 protein: CASGSKDRSSNQPQHF

V gene: TRBV5-1
D gene: TRBD1
J gene: TRBJ2-1
CDR3 DNA: TGCGCCAGCAGCCTTACGACAGGGGCCCCGTTGCCGTACAATGAGCAGTTCTTC
CDR3 protein: CASSLTTGAPLPYNEQFF

V gene: TRBV6-1
D gene: TRBD2
J gene: TRBJ2-7
CDR3 DNA: TGTGCCAGCAGTGAAGGGACTAGCTACGAGCAGTACTTC
CDR3 protein: CASSEGTSYEQYF

V gene: TRBV5-1
D gene: .
J gene: TRBJ1-2
CDR3 DNA: TGCGCCAGCAGCTTGGGCAGACTTAACTATGGCTACACCTTC
CDR3 protein: CASSLGRLNYGYTF

V gene: TRBV5-6
D gene: TRBD2
J gene: TRBJ2-3
CDR3 DNA: TGTGCCAGCAGCTTGTGGACTAGCGGCACAGATACGCAGTATTTT
CDR3 protein: CASSLWTSGTDTQYF

V gene: TRBV18
D gene: TRBD1
J gene: TRBJ2-7
CDR3 DNA: TGTGCCAGCTCACAGACAGGGGGCTACGAGCAGTACTTC
CDR3 protein: CASSQTGGYEQYF

V gene: TRBV28
D gene: TRBD2
J gene: TRBJ2-7
CDR3 DNA: TGTGCCAGCAGTTCCAATCCTAGCGGGAGGGCCTCATCCTACGAGCAGTACTTC
CDR3 protein: CASSSNPSGRASSYEQYF

V gene: TRBV27
D gene: TRBD1
J gene: TRBJ1-2
CDR3 DNA: TGTGCCAGCAGTTCCACCCTGACAGGGGAAGGCTACACCTTC
CDR3 protein: CASSSTLTGEGYTF

V gene: TRBV29-1
D gene: TRBD2
J gene: TRBJ2-3
CDR3 DNA: TGCAGCGTTGAGGTGCGGGGGAGGACAGATACGCAGTATTTT
CDR3 protein: CSVEVRGRTDTQYF

V gene: TRBV5-6
D gene: TRBD1
J gene: TRBJ1-2
CDR3 DNA: TGTGCCAGCAGCTTGGAGGGACAGGGGGCTCTCGGCTACACCTTC
CDR3 protein: CASSLEGQGALGYTF